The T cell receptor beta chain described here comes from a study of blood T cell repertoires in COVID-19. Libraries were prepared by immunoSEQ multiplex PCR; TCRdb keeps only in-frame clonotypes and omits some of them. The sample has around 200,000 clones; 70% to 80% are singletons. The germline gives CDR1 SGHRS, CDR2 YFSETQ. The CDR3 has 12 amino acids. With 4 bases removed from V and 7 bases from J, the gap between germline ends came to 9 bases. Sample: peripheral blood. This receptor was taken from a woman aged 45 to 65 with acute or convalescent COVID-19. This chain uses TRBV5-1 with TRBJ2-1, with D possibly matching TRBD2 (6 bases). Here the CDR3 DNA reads TGCGCCAGCAGCGTACTAGCTAATGAGCAGTTCTTC. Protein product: CASSVLANEQFF.